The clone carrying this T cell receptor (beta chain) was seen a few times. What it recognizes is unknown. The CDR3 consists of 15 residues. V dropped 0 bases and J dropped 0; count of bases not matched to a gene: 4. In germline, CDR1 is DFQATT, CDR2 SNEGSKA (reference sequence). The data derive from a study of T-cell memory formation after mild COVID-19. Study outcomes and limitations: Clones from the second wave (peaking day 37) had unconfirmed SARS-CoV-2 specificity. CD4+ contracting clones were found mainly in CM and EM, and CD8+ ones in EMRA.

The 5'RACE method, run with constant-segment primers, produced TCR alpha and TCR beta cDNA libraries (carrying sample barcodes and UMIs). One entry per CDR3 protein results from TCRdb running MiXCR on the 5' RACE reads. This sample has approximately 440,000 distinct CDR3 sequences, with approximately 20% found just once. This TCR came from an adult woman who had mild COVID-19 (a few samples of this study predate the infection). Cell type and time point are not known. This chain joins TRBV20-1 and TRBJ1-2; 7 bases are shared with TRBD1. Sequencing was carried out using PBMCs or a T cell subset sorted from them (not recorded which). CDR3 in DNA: TGCAGTGCTAGAGACCCGGGACAGCCTAACTATGGCTACACCTTC. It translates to CSARDPGQPNYGYTF.